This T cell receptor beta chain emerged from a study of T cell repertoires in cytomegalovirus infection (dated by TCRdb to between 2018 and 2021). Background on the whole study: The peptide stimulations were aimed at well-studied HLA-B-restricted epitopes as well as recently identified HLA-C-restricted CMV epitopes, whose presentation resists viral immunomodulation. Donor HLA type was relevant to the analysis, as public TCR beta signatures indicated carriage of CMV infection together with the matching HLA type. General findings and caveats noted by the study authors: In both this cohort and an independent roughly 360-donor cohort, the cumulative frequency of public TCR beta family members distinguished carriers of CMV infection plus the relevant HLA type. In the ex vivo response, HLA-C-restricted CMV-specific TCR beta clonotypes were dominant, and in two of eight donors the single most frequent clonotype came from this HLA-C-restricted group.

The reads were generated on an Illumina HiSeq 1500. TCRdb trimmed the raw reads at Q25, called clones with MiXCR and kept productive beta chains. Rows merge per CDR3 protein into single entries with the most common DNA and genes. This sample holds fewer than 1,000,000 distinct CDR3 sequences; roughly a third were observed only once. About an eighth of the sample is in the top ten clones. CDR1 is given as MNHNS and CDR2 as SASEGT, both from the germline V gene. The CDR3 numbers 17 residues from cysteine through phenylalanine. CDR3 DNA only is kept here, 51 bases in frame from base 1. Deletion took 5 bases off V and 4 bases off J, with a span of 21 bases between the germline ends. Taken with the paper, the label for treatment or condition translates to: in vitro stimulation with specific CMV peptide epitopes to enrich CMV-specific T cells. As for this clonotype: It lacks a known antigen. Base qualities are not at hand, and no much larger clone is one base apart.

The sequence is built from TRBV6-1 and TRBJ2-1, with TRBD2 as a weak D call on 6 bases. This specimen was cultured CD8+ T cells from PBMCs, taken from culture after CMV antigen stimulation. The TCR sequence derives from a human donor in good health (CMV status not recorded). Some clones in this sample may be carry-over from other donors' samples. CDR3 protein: CASSPQRLGAGYNEQFF. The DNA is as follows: TGTGCCAGCAGTCCCCAAAGGCTAGGAGCGGGTTACAATGAGCAGTTCTTC.